This T cell receptor beta chain originates from a study of blood T cell repertoires in COVID-19. Across the study: In each case, the material was cDNA or gDNA derived from T cells, B-cell-depleted T cells, or PBMCs.

Enrolment of Seattle patients took place during active infection, and they were followed longitudinally. CDR3 length: 19 residues. V lost 2 bases, J lost 0 bases, and 10 bases stayed unmatched. From germline, CDR1 is KGHSH and CDR2 LQKENI. In the authors' methods: The authors estimated nucleated cell counts from reference gene primer amplification. TCRdb's table, derived via immunoSEQ multiplex PCR, lists solely in-frame clones and lacks some. V and J calls and clone size come straight from that table; D and trimming were deduced from the DNA. The sample includes 210,000 or so clones, around 80% seen only once; the top ten take 7.8%.

Sequenced material: peripheral blood. The TCR comes from an elderly woman with COVID-19, enrolled during active disease. The chain carries TRBV18 and TRBJ2-2, with 9 bases that match TRBD1. The CDR3 reads CASSPAGTGMGANTGELFF. The CDR3 nucleotides are TGTGCCAGCTCACCAGCAGGGACAGGGATGGGAGCGAACACCGGGGAGCTGTTTTTT.